Following are 24 T cell receptor beta chains from one sample sequenced in a study of T cell changes during pregnancy in multiple sclerosis. The data were produced by immunoSEQ multiplex PCR, yet TCRdb's version contains in-frame clones alone and is incomplete. The data hold tens of thousands of clones, with about 90% observed a single time. The sample here was peripheral blood, taken before pregnancy. The receptors derive from a female donor with multiple sclerosis, enrolled in a pregnancy study.

The chain uses TRBV4-1 and TRBJ2-7; no clear D. This CDR3 has 14 residues. V lost 2 bases and J lost 5, with 13 bases in between. Germline V gives CDR1 MGHRA, CDR2 YSYEKL. In nucleotides, the CDR3 is TGCGCCAGCAGCCAAACCGGCAAACGGGACGAGCAGTACTTC. Translation gives CASSQTGKRDEQYF.

Turning to this clone: The CDR3 carries no conserved terminal phenylalanine or tryptophan, so it likely arises from a read error. The DNA is left out, because the CDR3 cannot be placed on it with certainty; the CDR3 is given as TCRdb lists it. This CDR3 is CASSSPGAI. V and J are TRBV27 and TRBJ2-3; the DNA was not compared with TRBD2, the D call given in the table. Germline V gene lookup returns CDR1 MNHEY and CDR2 SMNVEV (reference sequence). Termini included, the CDR3 measures 9 amino acids.

The chain employs TRBV6-6 and TRBJ2-3, with D possibly TRBD2 on 5 matching bases. V lost 8 bases and J lost 2, with 11 bases in between. CDR1 MNHNY and CDR2 SVGAGI come from the germline V gene (reference sequence). This CDR3 has 13 residues. This chain's CDR3 is CASQADSTDTQYF. As DNA, the CDR3 is TGTGCCAGCCAAGCGGACTCCACAGATACGCAGTATTTT.

The chain couples TRBV27 to TRBJ1-1, with D tentatively TRBD1 (6 bases). V was cut by 6 bases and J by 7 bases, with 15 bases left in between. The CDR3 totals 13 residues. Per germline, CDR1 MNHEY and CDR2 SMNVEV (reference sequence). CDR3 coding DNA: TGTGCCAGCAGCTCCGGGGGGCGAATTGAAGCTTTCTTT. Its protein product is CASSSGGRIEAFF.

V usage is TRBV27 and J usage is TRBJ2-1, with D possibly matching TRBD2 (5 bases). This CDR3 has 16 residues. The V and J ends lost 2 bases and 0 bases respectively, with 11 bases between them. CDR1 and CDR2 from the germline V gene are MNHEY and SMNVEV (reference sequence). This chain's CDR3 is CASSLSWESSYNEQFF. The CDR3, as DNA: TGTGCCAGCAGTTTAAGTTGGGAGAGCTCCTACAATGAGCAGTTCTTC.

V gene TRBV11-1 combines with J gene TRBJ1-1, with D possibly matching TRBD1 (6 bases). In germline, CDR1 is SGHAT, CDR2 FQDESV (reference sequence). V was shortened by 3 bases and J by 0 bases, with 11 bases between the two germline ends. This CDR3 contains 15 residues. CDR3 nucleotides: TGTGCCAGCAGCTTGACCGGACAGCTGAACACTGAAGCTTTCTTT. Amino acids: CASSLTGQLNTEAFF.

The chain carries TRBV4-1 and TRBJ2-7; 16 bases fit TRBD2. The V and J ends lost 4 bases and 5 bases, in that order; junction bases with no gene match: 8. CDR3 size: 17 residues. The germline V gene has CDR1 MGHRA and CDR2 YSYEKL. This CDR3 reads CASSPGLAGGPIHEQYF. The CDR3 DNA reads as TGCGCCAGCAGCCCGGGACTAGCGGGAGGGCCAATCCACGAGCAGTACTTC.

This sequence joins TRBV10-3 and TRBJ2-2; maybe TRBD1 (6 bases). CDR1 is ENHRY and CDR2 is SYGVKD in the germline V gene. This CDR3 has 12 residues. V lost 4 bases, J lost 6 bases, and 6 bases lay in between. The CDR3 loop is CAISAGAGELFF. DNA for the CDR3: TGTGCCATCAGTGCAGGGGCCGGGGAGCTGTTTTTT.

This chain connects TRBV29-1 to TRBJ1-5, with unresolved D. Germline assignment: CDR1 SQVTM and CDR2 ANQGSEA. Deletions cut 4 bases from V and 4 bases from J, with 11 bases between. The CDR3 contains 13 residues. In DNA form, the CDR3 reads TGCAGCGTTGCGAAGACGGAGAATCAGCCCCAGCATTTT. This codes for CSVAKTENQPQHF.

The genes are TRBV5-3 and TRBJ2-5; TRBD2 aligns across 9 bases. TRBV5-3 is reported as an ORF; its role is uncertain. Trimming cost V 9 bases and J 1 base; bases outside gene matches: 4. There are 13 residues in the CDR3. In nucleotides, the CDR3 is TGTGCCATTGAACTAGCGGGCCAAGAGACCCAGTACTTC. As protein: CAIELAGQETQYF.

This clone showed up just a few times. The chain recombines TRBV7-3 with TRBJ2-3, with D perhaps TRBD2 (5 bases). The CDR3 has 14 residues. In germline, CDR1 is SGHTA, CDR2 FQGTGA. V dropped 5 bases and J dropped 7 bases, with 16 bases sitting between them. The CDR3 nucleotides read TGTGCCAGCAGCCAAGGAGGAGCTACCAATACGCAGTATTTT. It encodes CASSQGGATNTQYF.

The rearrangement links TRBV28 to TRBJ2-7, with 13 bases identical to TRBD2. The CDR3 is 15 amino acids. J lost 3 bases, V lost 6 bases, and 5 bases had no gene match. CDR1 is MDHEN, CDR2 SYDVKM, per germline. The chain's CDR3 is CASRGGTSGDYEQYF. CDR3 in DNA: TGTGCCAGCAGGGGCGGGACTAGCGGGGACTACGAGCAGTACTTC. The full variable domain, with the rest looked up from reference TRBV28 and TRBJ2-7, is DVKVTQSSRYLVKRTGEKVFLECVQDMDHENMFWYRQDPGLGLRLIYFSYDVKMKEKGDIPEGYSVSREKKERFSLILESASTNQTSMYLCASRGGTSGDYEQYFGPGTRLTVT.

This sequence joins TRBV11-1 and TRBJ2-1, with 13 bases identical to TRBD2. V was clipped by 4 bases and J by 8 bases; unmatched bases: 2. Germline V gives CDR1 SGHAT, CDR2 FQDESV (reference sequence). This CDR3 contains 14 residues. The CDR3 nucleotides read TGTGCCAGCAGCTCTGGACTAGCGGGAGATGAGCAGTTCTTC. Translated: CASSSGLAGDEQFF.

J is TRBJ2-7 and V is TRBV18; D uncertain. CDR1 KGHSH and CDR2 LQKENI come from the germline V gene. CDR3 size: 12 residues. V was shortened by 3 bases and J by 4 bases, with 7 bases between the two germline ends. The CDR3 nucleotides read TGTGCCAGCTCACCCGAGGAGTACGAGCAGTACTTC. Protein sequence: CASSPEEYEQYF. The whole variable domain, remainder taken from reference TRBV18 and TRBJ2-7, is NAGVMQNPRHLVRRRGQEARLRCSPMKGHSHVYWYRQLPEEGLKFMVYLQKENIIDESGMPKERFSAEFPKEGPSILRIQQVVRGDSAAYFCASSPEEYEQYFGPGTRLTVT.

The chain combines TRBV5-1 with TRBJ2-3; TRBD1 might be the D (6 bases). Deletions cut 0 bases from V and 4 bases from J, with 9 bases between. The CDR3 runs to 14 residues. Per germline, CDR1 SGHRS and CDR2 YFSETQ. CDR3 in amino acids: CASSLDRVADTQYF. The CDR3 DNA reads as TGCGCCAGCAGCTTGGACAGGGTCGCAGATACGCAGTATTTT.

V and J are TRBV19 and TRBJ2-1; a possible D gene is TRBD2 (5 bases). The length of the CDR3 is 13 residues. Germline-derived CDR1 and CDR2 are LNHDA and SQIVND (reference sequence). The ends were cut back, 3 bases at V and 8 bases at J, with 11 bases in the middle. The DNA of the CDR3 is TGTGCCAGTAGTATGAGGAGCGGATATGAGCAGTTCTTC. Its translation: CASSMRSGYEQFF.

This clone appeared a single time. This chain uses TRBV2 with TRBJ2-1, with TRBD1 identical over 7 bases. V gave up 6 bases and J gave up 4 bases; unmatched junction bases: 9. Germline values: CDR1 SNHLY, CDR2 FYNNEI. The CDR3 length is 15 residues. DNA for the CDR3: TGTGCCAGCAGGACCGGGACAGCCACATACAATGAGCAGTTCTTC. This translates into CASRTGTATYNEQFF.

This clone occurred once. Here the CDR3 DNA reads TGTGCCAGCAGCGGAACAGACAGTAACACTGAAGCTTTCTTT. This sequence encodes CASSGTDSNTEAFF. The V call is TRBV9, the J call TRBJ1-1; tentatively, D is TRBD1 (5 bases). Germline lookup yields CDR1 SGDLS and CDR2 YYNGEE. CDR3 length: 14 residues. V was shortened by 3 bases and J by 2 bases, with 11 bases between the two germline ends.

The rearrangement links TRBV6-7 to TRBJ1-1; the D gene is possibly TRBD1 (6 bases). TRBV6-7 is an ORF; its function is uncertain. The V end lost 5 bases, the J end lost 1 base, and 20 bases lay between the germline ends. The CDR3 covers 17 residues. The CDR3 region has the DNA TGTGCCAGCAGTATTTCGGACAGAGACTCATCGAACACTGAAGCTTTCTTT. Its translation is CASSISDRDSSNTEAFF.

V and J are TRBV19 and TRBJ1-1; 7 bases align to TRBD1. The CDR3 runs 17 residues. The J segment lost 4 bases and the V segment lost 0 bases, leaving 11 bases of the junction unmatched. The germline V gene encodes CDR1 LNHDA and CDR2 SQIVND (reference sequence). Here the CDR3 reads CASSIDWADRDPTEAFF. The CDR3, as DNA: TGTGCCAGTAGTATAGATTGGGCCGACAGGGACCCCACTGAAGCTTTCTTT.

The chain employs TRBV19 and TRBJ1-1, with 7 bases identical to TRBD1. Per germline, CDR1 LNHDA and CDR2 SQIVND (reference sequence). V gave up 6 bases and J gave up 1 base; unmatched junction bases: 5. The CDR3 covers 14 residues. The CDR3 here is CASSHGTENTEAFF. The DNA of the CDR3 is TGTGCCAGTAGCCACGGGACAGAGAACACTGAAGCTTTCTTT.

The chain recombines TRBV6-5 with TRBJ2-1, with a weak D call TRBD2 (6 bases). Germline CDR1 reads MNHEY; CDR2 reads SVGAGI. V was pared by 2 bases and J by 3 bases, with 8 bases between. The CDR3 covers 14 residues. CDR3 protein: CASSYGEDYNEQFF. DNA of the CDR3: TGTGCCAGCAGTTACGGGGAGGACTACAATGAGCAGTTCTTC.

V and J are TRBV1 and TRBJ2-1; TRBD2, the table's D call, was not compared with the DNA. TRBV1 counts as a pseudogene. The CDR3 extends over 18 amino acids. The CDR3 here is CTSNRGLAGGRSYNEQFF. DNA for the CDR3: TGCACCAGCAACCGAGGGCTAGCGGGAGGCCGCTCCTACAATGAGCAGTTCTTC.

The rearrangement joins TRBV7-2 to TRBJ1-3, with a tentative D call TRBD1 (5 bases). V shed 8 bases and J shed 0 bases, with 11 bases lying between them. The CDR3 length is 14 residues. The germline CDR1 and CDR2 sequences are SGHTA and FQGNSA. The CDR3 is CASATGGSGNTIYF. CDR3 nucleotides: TGTGCCAGCGCCACGGGGGGCTCTGGAAACACCATATATTTT.